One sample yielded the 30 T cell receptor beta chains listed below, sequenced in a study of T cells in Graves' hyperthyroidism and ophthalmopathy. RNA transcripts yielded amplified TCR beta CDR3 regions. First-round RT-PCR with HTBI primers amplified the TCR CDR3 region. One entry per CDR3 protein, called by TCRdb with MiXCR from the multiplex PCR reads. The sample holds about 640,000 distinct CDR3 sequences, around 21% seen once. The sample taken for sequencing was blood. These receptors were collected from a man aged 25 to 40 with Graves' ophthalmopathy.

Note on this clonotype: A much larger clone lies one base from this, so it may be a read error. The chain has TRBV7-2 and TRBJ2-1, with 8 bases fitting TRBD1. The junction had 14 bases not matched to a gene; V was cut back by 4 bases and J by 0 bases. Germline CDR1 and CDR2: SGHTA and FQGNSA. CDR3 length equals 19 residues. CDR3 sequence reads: CASSSGQVNRLTSYNEQFF. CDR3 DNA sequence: TGTGCCAGCAGCTCGGGACAGGTGAACCGACTAACCTCCTACAATGAGCAGTTCTTC. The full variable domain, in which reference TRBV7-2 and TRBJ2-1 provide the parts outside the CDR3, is GAGVSQSPSNKVTEKGKDVELRCDPISGHTALYWYRQSLGQGLEFLIYFQGNSAPDKSGLPSDRFSAERTGGSVSTLTIQRTQQEDSAVYLCASSSGQVNRLTSYNEQFFGPGTRLTVL.

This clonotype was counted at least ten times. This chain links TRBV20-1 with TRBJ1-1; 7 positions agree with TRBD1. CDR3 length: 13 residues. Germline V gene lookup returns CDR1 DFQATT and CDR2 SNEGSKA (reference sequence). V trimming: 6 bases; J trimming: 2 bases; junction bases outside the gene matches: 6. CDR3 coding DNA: TGCAGTGCCGCGACAGGGTTCAACACTGAAGCTTTCTTT. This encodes CSAATGFNTEAFF.

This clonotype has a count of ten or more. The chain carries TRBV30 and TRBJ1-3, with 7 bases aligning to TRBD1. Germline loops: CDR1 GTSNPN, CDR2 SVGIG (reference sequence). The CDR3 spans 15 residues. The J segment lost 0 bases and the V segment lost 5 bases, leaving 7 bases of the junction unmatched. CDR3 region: CAWVPGGISGNTIYF. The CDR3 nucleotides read TGTGCCTGGGTCCCAGGGGGGATCTCTGGAAACACCATATATTTT.

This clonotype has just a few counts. CDR3 nucleotides: TGCGCCAGCAGCCAAGATCCGGCCTCGGGACTAGCGGGAGGGCCTACCTACGAGCAGTACTTC. It is translated as CASSQDPASGLAGGPTYEQYF. This chain uses TRBV4-1 with TRBJ2-7, with 16 bases fitting TRBD2. Germline trimming cut 0 bases from V and 2 bases from J; bases unmatched to any gene: 13. The CDR3 sequence is 21 residues long. Germline lookup yields CDR1 MGHRA and CDR2 YSYEKL.

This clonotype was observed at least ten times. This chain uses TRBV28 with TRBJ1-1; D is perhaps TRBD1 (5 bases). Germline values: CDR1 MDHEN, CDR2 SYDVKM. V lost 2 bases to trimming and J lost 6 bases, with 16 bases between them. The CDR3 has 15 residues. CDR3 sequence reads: CASSLSGRVKAEAFF. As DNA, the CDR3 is TGTGCCAGCAGTTTAAGTGGCAGGGTGAAGGCTGAAGCTTTCTTT.

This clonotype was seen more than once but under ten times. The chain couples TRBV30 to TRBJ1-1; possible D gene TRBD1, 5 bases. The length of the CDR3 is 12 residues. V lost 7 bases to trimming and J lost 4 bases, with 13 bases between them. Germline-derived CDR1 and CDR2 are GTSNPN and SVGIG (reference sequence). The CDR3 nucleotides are TGTGCCTACCAACCGGGGGGCACTGAAGCTTTCTTT. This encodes CAYQPGGTEAFF. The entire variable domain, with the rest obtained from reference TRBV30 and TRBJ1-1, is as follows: SQTIHQWPATLVQPVGSPLSLECTVEGTSNPNLYWYRQAAGRGLQLLFYSVGIGQISSEVPQNLSASRPQDRQFILSSKKLLLSDSGFYLCAYQPGGTEAFFGQGTRLTVV.

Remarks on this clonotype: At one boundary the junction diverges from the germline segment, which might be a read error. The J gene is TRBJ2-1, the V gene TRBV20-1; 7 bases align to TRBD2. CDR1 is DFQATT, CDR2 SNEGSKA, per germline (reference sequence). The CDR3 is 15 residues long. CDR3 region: CSARDVVAGSNGQFF. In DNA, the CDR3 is TGCAGTGCTAGAGATGTGGTAGCGGGTAGCAATGGGCAGTTCTTC.

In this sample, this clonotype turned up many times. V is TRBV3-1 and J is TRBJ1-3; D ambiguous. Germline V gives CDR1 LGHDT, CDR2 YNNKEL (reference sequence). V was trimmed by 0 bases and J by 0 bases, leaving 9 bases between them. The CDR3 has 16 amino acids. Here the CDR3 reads CASSQEEVSSGNTIYF. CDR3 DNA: TGTGCCAGCAGCCAAGAAGAGGTCAGCTCTGGAAACACCATATATTTT.

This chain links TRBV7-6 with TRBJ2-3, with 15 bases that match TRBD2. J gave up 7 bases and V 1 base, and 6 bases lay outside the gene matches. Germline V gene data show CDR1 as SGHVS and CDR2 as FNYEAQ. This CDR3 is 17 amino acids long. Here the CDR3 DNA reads TGTGCCAGCAGCTTAGGGACTAGCGGGAGGGCCGCGAATACGCAGTATTTT. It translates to CASSLGTSGRAANTQYF.

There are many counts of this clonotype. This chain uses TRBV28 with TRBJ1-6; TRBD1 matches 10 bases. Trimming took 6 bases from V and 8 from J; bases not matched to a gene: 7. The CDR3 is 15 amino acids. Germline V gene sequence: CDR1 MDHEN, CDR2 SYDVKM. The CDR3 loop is CASRSDRGRDSPLHF. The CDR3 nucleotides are TGTGCCAGCAGATCCGACAGGGGGCGCGATTCACCCCTCCACTTT.

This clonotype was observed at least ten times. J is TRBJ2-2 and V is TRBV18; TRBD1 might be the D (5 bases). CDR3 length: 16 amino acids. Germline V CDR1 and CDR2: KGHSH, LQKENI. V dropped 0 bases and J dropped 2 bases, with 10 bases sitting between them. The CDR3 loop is CASSPPQGYNTGELFF. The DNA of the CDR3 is TGTGCCAGCTCACCACCGCAGGGATACAACACCGGGGAGCTGTTTTTT.

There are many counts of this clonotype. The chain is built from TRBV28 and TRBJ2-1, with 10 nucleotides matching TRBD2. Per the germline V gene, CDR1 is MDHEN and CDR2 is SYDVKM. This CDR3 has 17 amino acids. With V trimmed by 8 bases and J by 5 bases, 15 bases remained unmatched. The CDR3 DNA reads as TGTGCCAGCGATCAGAGATTTACTAGCGGGGTGGACAATGAGCAGTTCTTC. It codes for CASDQRFTSGVDNEQFF.

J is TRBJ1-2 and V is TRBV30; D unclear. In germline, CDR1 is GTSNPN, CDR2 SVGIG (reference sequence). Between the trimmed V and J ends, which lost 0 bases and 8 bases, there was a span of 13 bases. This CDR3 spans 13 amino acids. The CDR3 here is CAWSVRPGAGYTF. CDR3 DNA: TGTGCCTGGAGTGTACGCCCCGGCGCGGGCTACACCTTC.

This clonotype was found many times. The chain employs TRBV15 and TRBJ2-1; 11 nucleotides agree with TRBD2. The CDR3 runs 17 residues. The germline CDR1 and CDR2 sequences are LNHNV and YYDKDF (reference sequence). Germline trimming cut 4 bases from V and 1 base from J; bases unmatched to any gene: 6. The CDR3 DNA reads TGTGCCACCAGCAACCTGGGACTAGCGGTTTCCTACAATGAGCAGTTCTTC. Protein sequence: CATSNLGLAVSYNEQFF. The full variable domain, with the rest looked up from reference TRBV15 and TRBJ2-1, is DAMVIQNPRYQVTQFGKPVTLSCSQTLNHNVMYWYQQKSSQAPKLLFHYYDKDFNNEADTPDNFQSRRPNTSFCFLDIRSPGLGDTAMYLCATSNLGLAVSYNEQFFGPGTRLTVL.

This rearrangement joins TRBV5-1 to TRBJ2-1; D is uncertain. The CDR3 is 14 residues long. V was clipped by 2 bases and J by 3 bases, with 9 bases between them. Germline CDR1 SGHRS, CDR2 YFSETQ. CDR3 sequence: CASSFGQIYNEQFF. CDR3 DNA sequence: TGCGCCAGCAGCTTTGGGCAGATCTACAATGAGCAGTTCTTC.

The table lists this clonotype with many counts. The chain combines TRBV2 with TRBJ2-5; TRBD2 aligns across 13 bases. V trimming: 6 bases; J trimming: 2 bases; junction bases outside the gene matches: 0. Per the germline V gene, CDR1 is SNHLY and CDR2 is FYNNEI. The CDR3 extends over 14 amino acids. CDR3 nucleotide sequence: TGTGCCAGCAGGGGACTAGCGGGACAAGAGACCCAGTACTTC. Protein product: CASRGLAGQETQYF.

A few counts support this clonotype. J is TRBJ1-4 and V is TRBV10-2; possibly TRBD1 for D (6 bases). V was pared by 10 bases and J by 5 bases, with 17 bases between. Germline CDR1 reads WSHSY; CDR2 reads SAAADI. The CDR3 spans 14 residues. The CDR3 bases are TGCGCCACCATGGGGTACAGGGAGAATGAAAAACTGTTTTTT. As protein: CATMGYRENEKLFF.

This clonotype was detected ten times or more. CDR3 residues: CASLRTSGGSTDTQYF. DNA for the CDR3: TGTGCCAGTCTTAGAACTAGCGGGGGGAGCACAGATACGCAGTATTTT. The chain couples TRBV28 to TRBJ2-3; 12 nucleotides match TRBD2. The ends lost 9 bases at V and 0 bases at J; junction bases unmatched: 7. CDR3 size: 16 residues. CDR1 is MDHEN, CDR2 SYDVKM, per germline.

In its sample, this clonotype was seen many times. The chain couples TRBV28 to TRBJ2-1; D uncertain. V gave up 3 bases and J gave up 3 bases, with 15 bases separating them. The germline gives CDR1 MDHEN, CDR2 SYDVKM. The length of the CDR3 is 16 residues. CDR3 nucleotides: TGTGCCAGCAGTTTCCCTAGATCATTTCGCTACAATGAGCAGTTCTTC. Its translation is CASSFPRSFRYNEQFF.

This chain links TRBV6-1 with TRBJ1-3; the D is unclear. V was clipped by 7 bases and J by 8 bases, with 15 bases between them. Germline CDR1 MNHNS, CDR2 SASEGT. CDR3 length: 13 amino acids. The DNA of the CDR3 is TGTGCCAGCAATTGGCGCCCAGGAGACACCATATATTTT. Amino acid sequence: CASNWRPGDTIYF.

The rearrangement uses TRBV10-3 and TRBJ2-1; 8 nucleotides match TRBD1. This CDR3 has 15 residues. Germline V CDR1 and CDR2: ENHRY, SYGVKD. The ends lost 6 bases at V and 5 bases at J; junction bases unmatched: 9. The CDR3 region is CAISELNRGNNEQFF. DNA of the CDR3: TGTGCCATCAGCGAACTGAACAGGGGGAACAATGAGCAGTTCTTC.

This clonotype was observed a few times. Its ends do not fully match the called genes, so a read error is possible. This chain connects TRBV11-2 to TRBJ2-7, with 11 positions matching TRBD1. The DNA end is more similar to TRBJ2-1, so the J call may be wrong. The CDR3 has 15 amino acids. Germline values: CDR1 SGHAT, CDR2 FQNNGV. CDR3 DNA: TGTGCCGGCAGCCATACCGGGACAGGGGGATACGAGCAGTTCTTC. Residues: CAGSHTGTGGYEQFF.

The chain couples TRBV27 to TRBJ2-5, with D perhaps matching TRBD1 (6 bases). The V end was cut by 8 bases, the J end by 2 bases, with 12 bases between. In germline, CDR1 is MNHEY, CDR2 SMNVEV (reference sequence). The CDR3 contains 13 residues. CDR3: CASAMDRQETQYF. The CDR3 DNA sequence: TGTGCCAGCGCCATGGACAGACAAGAGACCCAGTACTTC.

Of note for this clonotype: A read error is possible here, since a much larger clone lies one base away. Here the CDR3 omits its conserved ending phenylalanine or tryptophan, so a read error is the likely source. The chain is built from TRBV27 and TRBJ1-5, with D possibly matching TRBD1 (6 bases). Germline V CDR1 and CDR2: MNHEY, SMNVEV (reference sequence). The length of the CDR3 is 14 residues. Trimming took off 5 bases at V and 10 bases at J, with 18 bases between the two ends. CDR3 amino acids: CASSVRDTSFPQHL. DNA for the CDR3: TGTGCCAGCAGTGTCCGGGACACCAGTTTCCCCCAGCATCTT.

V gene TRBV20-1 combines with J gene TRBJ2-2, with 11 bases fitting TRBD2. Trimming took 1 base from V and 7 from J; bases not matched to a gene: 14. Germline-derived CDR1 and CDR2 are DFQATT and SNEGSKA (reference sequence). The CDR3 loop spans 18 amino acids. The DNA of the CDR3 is TGCAGTGCTAGAGTGGGGGGGTTTCTAGCGGGAGGAAGCGGGGAGCTGTTTTTT. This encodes CSARVGGFLAGGSGELFF.

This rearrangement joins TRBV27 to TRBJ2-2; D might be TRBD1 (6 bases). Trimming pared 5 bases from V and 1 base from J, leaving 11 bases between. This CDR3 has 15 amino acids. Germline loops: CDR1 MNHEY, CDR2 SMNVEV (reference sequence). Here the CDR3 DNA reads TGTGCCAGCAGTCAACTACAGGGGAACACCGGGGAGCTGTTTTTT. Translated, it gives CASSQLQGNTGELFF.

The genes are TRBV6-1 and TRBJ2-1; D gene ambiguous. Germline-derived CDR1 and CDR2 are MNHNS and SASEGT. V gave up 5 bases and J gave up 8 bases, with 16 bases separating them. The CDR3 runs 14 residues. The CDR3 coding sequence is TGTGCCAGCAGTCCGGACGGACGCAGCGATGAGCAGTTCTTC. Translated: CASSPDGRSDEQFF.

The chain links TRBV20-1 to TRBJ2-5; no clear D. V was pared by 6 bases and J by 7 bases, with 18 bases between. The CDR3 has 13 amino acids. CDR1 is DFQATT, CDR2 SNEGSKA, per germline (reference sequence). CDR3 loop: CSAGGRPKSTQYF. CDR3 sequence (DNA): TGCAGTGCGGGCGGCCGGCCTAAGTCGACCCAGTACTTC.

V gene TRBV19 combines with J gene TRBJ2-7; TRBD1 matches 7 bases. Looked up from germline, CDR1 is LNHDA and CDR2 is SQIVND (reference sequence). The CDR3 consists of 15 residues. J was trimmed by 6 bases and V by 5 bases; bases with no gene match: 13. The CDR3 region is CASSVTTGWSGEQYF. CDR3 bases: TGTGCCAGTAGTGTAACGACAGGGTGGTCCGGCGAGCAGTACTTC.

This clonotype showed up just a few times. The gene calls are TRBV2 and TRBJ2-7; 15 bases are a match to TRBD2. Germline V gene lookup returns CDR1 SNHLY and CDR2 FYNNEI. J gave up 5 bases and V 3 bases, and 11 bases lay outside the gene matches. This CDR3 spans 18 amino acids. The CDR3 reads CASSEDPPGTSGRNEQYF. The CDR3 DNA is TGTGCCAGCAGTGAGGACCCTCCTGGGACTAGCGGGAGGAACGAGCAGTACTTC.